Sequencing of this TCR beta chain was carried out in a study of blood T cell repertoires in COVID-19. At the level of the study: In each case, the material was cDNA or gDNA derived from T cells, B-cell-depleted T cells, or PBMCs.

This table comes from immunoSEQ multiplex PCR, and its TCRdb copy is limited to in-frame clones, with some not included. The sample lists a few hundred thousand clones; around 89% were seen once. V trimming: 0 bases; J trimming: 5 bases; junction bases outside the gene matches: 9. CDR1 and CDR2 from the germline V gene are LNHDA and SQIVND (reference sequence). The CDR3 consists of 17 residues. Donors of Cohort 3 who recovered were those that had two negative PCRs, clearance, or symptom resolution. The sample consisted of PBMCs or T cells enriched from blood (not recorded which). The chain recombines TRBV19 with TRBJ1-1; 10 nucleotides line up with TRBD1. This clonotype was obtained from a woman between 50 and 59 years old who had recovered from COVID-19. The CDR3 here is CASSIDPDRGLRTEAFF. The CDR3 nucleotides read TGTGCCAGTAGTATAGATCCAGACAGGGGGCTTAGAACTGAAGCTTTCTTT. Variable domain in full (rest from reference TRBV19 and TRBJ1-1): DGGITQSPKYLFRKEGQNVTLSCEQNLNHDAMYWYRQDPGQGLRLIYYSQIVNDFQKGDIAEGYSVSREKKESFPLTVTSAQKNPTAFYLCASSIDPDRGLRTEAFFGQGTRLTVV.